These T cell receptor beta chains were read from a single sample in a study of early T cells in non-severe SARS-CoV-2 infection. Via MiXCR, TCRdb re-called the 5' RACE reads, giving one row per CDR3 protein. The sample lists tens of thousands of distinct CDR3 sequences; roughly an eighth were seen once. The sequencing sample was made of whole blood. The receptors originated from an adult who was a healthcare worker with PCR-confirmed SARS-CoV-2 infection or an uninfected control (not recorded which). CDR3s include the opening cysteine and the closing phenylalanine or tryptophan. A D gene is named only where the DNA matches it firmly. Where a row states a size, it is once, few, many or the class of an expanded clone; other rows omit it.

abundance,j_gene,d_gene,v_gene,CDR3aa,CDR3nt
many,TRBJ1-1,NA,TRBV20-1,CSARGRMNTEAFF,TGCAGTGCTAGAGGACGTATGAACACTGAAGCTTTCTTT
NA,TRBJ2-7,TRBD2,TRBV23-1,CASSPLGASGGGERYEQYF,TGCGCCAGCAGCCCCCTTGGCGCTAGCGGGGGGGGCGAGCGCTACGAGCAGTACTTC
many,TRBJ1-1,NA,TRBV4-2,CASSQDGEGWNTEAFF,TGTGCCAGCAGCCAAGATGGAGAGGGGTGGAACACTGAAGCTTTCTTT
NA,TRBJ2-7,TRBD1,TRBV4-2,CASSNRGQTYEQYF,TGTGCCAGCAGCAACAGGGGGCAGACCTACGAGCAGTACTTC
few,TRBJ2-7,NA,TRBV27,CASSETRGEQYF,TGTGCCAGCAGCGAGACTAGAGGCGAGCAGTACTTC
many,TRBJ2-1,NA,TRBV7-9,CASSSGESGRNEQFF,TGTGCCAGCAGCTCAGGGGAATCAGGGAGGAATGAGCAGTTCTTC
few,TRBJ2-1,TRBD2,TRBV13,CASRKRASGRVSEQFF,TGTGCCAGCAGAAAACGGGCTAGCGGGAGGGTAAGTGAGCAGTTCTTC
few,TRBJ2-3,TRBD2,TRBV7-6,CASSLRPGLAGGTDTQYF,TGTGCCAGCAGCTTAAGGCCGGGACTAGCGGGGGGAACAGATACGCAGTATTTT
NA,TRBJ1-2,NA,TRBV3-1,CASSHRDGQHGYTF,TGTGCCAGCAGCCACCGGGACGGTCAGCATGGCTACACCTTC
few,TRBJ2-6,TRBD1,TRBV3-1,CASSHRQGDGANVLTF,TGTGCCAGCAGCCACAGACAGGGGGACGGGGCCAACGTCCTGACTTTC
many,TRBJ1-6,NA,TRBV25-1,CASSELVGSNSPLHF,TGTGCCAGCAGTGAATTGGTCGGCAGTAATTCACCCCTCCACTTT
NA,TRBJ2-5,NA,TRBV29-1,CSVEEWRGMAQYF,TGCAGCGTTGAAGAGTGGAGAGGGATGGCCCAGTACTTC
NA,TRBJ1-2,NA,TRBV12-3/TRBV12-4,CASSETGNYGYTF,TGTGCCAGCAGCGAGACAGGAAACTATGGCTACACCTTC
NA,TRBJ2-2,NA,TRBV5-4,CASSTRSTGSGELFF,TGTGCCAGCAGCACCCGCTCCACAGGGTCCGGGGAGCTGTTTTTT
NA,TRBJ2-2,NA,TRBV6-5,CASSRNTVELFF,TGTGCCAGCAGTCGAAACACCGTGGAGCTGTTTTTT
NA,TRBJ2-7,NA,TRBV28,CASSLDQGYEQYF,TGTGCCAGCAGTTTGGATCAAGGCTACGAGCAGTACTTC
few,TRBJ1-2,NA,TRBV6-5,CASKPGVMGYGYTF,TGTGCCAGCAAACCGGGGGTTATGGGCTATGGCTACACCTTC
NA,TRBJ2-7,NA,TRBV12-3/TRBV12-4,CASSLSAGRTHEQYF,TGTGCCAGCAGTTTATCAGCAGGGAGGACCCACGAGCAGTACTTC
NA,TRBJ1-3,NA,TRBV7-8,CASSPRALNTIYF,TGTGCCAGCAGCCCCCGGGCCCTAAACACCATATATTTT
NA,TRBJ2-4,TRBD2,TRBV5-1,CASSLVPSGSSKNIQYF,TGCGCCAGCAGCTTGGTACCTAGCGGGAGTTCAAAAAACATTCAGTACTTC
few,TRBJ2-7,NA,TRBV7-9,CASSSTGRPYEQYF,TGTGCCAGCAGCTCCACCGGAAGGCCCTACGAGCAGTACTTC
few,TRBJ2-1,NA,TRBV19,CASNGPKDEQFF,TGTGCCAGTAATGGTCCGAAGGATGAGCAGTTCTTC
many,TRBJ2-1,NA,TRBV7-8,CASSLGRAEGEQFF,TGTGCCAGCAGCTTGGGCAGGGCAGAGGGTGAGCAGTTCTTC
many,TRBJ2-7,NA,TRBV5-1,CASKKGAYEQYF,TGCGCCAGCAAAAAGGGGGCCTACGAGCAGTACTTC
NA,TRBJ2-7,TRBD1,TRBV28,CASKGDSYYEQYF,TGTGCCAGCAAGGGGGACAGTTACTACGAGCAGTACTTC
many,TRBJ2-3,NA,TRBV21-1,CASSLTGLSTDTQYF,TGTGCCAGCAGCCTGACAGGGCTAAGCACAGATACGCAGTATTTT
many,TRBJ1-5,NA,TRBV7-2,CASAMGAGQPQHF,TGTGCCAGCGCAATGGGGGCAGGACAGCCCCAGCATTTT
few,TRBJ2-1,TRBD2,TRBV4-2,CASSQPVAGEAHEQFF,TGTGCCAGCAGCCAACCAGTAGCGGGGGAGGCCCATGAGCAGTTCTTC
many,TRBJ2-1,NA,TRBV7-7,CASSLGQGSYNEQFF,TGTGCTAGCAGCTTAGGGCAGGGCTCCTACAATGAGCAGTTCTTC
few,TRBJ2-1,NA,TRBV20-1,CSAPLLSGARGYEQFF,TGCAGTGCCCCTCTCTTATCGGGGGCGCGAGGGTATGAGCAGTTCTTC
few,TRBJ2-1,TRBD2,TRBV11-2,CASSWGAGGRNEQFF,TGTGCCAGCAGCTGGGGAGCGGGGGGGCGGAATGAGCAGTTCTTC
NA,TRBJ2-7,TRBD2,TRBV5-1,CASSLLTSATRSEQYF,TGCGCCAGCAGCTTGCTAACTAGCGCGACGCGAAGCGAGCAGTACTTC
many,TRBJ2-1,NA,TRBV7-8,CASSVRDWDNEQFF,TGTGCCAGCAGCGTGAGGGACTGGGACAATGAGCAGTTCTTC
NA,TRBJ2-3,TRBD2,TRBV5-1,CASSLGLAGGEDTQYF,TGCGCCAGCAGCTTGGGACTAGCGGGGGGTGAAGATACGCAGTATTTT
NA,TRBJ2-1,NA,TRBV20-1,CSATVETPLNEQFF,TGCAGTGCTACGGTTGAGACTCCGTTGAATGAGCAGTTCTTC
few,TRBJ2-3,TRBD2,TRBV4-1,CASSQDPSGSIDTQYF,TGCGCCAGCAGCCAAGACCCCAGCGGGAGTATAGATACGCAGTATTTT
many,TRBJ2-3,TRBD2,TRBV7-8,CASSEEWGLGRDTQYF,TGTGCCAGCAGCGAAGAGTGGGGACTAGGGCGAGATACGCAGTATTTT
NA,TRBJ2-7,TRBD2,TRBV19,CASSPTSGRAKQYF,TGTGCCAGTAGTCCCACTAGCGGGAGGGCCAAGCAGTACTTC
few,TRBJ1-1,NA,TRBV4-1,CASSQLGVKAGTEAFF,TGCGCCAGCAGCCAATTGGGGGTCAAGGCAGGCACTGAAGCTTTCTTT
many,TRBJ2-7,NA,TRBV7-9,CASSLAKRGSYEQYF,TGTGCCAGCAGCTTAGCGAAGAGAGGGTCCTACGAGCAGTACTTC
NA,TRBJ2-2,TRBD2,TRBV5-4,CASSLVGLAGGRTGELFF,TGTGCCAGCAGCTTGGTGGGACTAGCGGGGGGTCGCACCGGGGAGCTGTTTTTT
NA,TRBJ2-2,TRBD2,TRBV9,CASSPGLVPGELFF,TGTGCCAGCAGCCCCGGACTAGTTCCCGGGGAGCTGTTTTTT
NA,TRBJ2-7,NA,TRBV10-3,CAISGGLTYEQYF,TGTGCCATCAGTGGAGGGTTGACCTACGAGCAGTACTTC
NA,TRBJ2-2,NA,TRBV30,CARGGEVGELFF,TGTGCCCGTGGAGGGGAGGTCGGGGAGCTGTTTTTT
few,TRBJ1-1,NA,TRBV20-1,CSASRVKAFF,TGCAGTGCTAGCAGGGTGAAAGCTTTCTTT
few,TRBJ2-1,TRBD2,TRBV7-2,CASSSPTGGHSYNEQFF,TGTGCCAGCAGCTCCCCGACGGGAGGCCACTCCTACAATGAGCAGTTCTTC
NA,TRBJ2-3,NA,TRBV11-2,CASSLDVGSTRDTQYF,TGTGCCAGCAGCTTAGATGTGGGATCAACTCGGGATACGCAGTATTTT
NA,TRBJ2-7,TRBD2,TRBV2,CASQGGVFSYEQYF,TGTGCCAGCCAGGGAGGGGTCTTCTCCTACGAGCAGTACTTC
few,TRBJ1-4,TRBD1,TRBV12-3/TRBV12-4,CASSLGTDQNEKLFF,TGTGCCAGCAGTTTGGGGACAGACCAAAATGAAAAACTGTTTTTT